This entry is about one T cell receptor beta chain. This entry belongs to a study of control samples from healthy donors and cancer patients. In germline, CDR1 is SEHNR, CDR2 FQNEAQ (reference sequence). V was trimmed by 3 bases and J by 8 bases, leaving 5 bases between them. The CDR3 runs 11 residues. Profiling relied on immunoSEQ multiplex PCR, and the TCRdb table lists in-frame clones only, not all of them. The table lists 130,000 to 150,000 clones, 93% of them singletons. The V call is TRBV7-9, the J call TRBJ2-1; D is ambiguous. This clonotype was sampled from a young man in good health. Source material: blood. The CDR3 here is CASSFGDEQFF. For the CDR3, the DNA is TGTGCCAGCAGCTTTGGGGATGAGCAGTTCTTC.